This T cell receptor (beta chain) was recorded in a study of Graves' ophthalmopathy and Graves' hyperthyroidism. Study-wide results and caveats: The 13-signature model separated ophthalmopathy from stable hyperthyroidism at roughly 88% sensitivity and around 80% specificity.

Of note for this clonotype: Its matching antigen is unknown.

A diagnosis was made from clinical symptoms together with serum thyroxine, TRAb, thyroid ultrasound and orbital computed tomography. The authors amplified TCR beta CDR3 regions from RNA transcripts. HTBI-primed first-round RT-PCR preceded second-round multiplex PCR. From the multiplex PCR reads, TCRdb called clonotypes with MiXCR, one entry per CDR3 protein. This table has about 400,000 distinct CDR3 sequences, approximately 16% appearing once. The J segment lost 5 bases and the V segment lost 0 bases, leaving 4 bases of the junction unmatched. Germline CDR1 is GTSNPN and CDR2 is SVGIG (reference sequence). The CDR3 contains 14 residues.

The sequencing sample was made of peripheral blood. This clonotype originated in a woman aged 18-30 years with Graves' ophthalmopathy. V gene TRBV30 combines with J gene TRBJ1-1; 9 bases map to TRBD1. The DNA for the CDR3 is TGTGCCTGGAGTGTGACAGGGGGAATGACTGAAGCTTTCTTT. Translated: CAWSVTGGMTEAFF.